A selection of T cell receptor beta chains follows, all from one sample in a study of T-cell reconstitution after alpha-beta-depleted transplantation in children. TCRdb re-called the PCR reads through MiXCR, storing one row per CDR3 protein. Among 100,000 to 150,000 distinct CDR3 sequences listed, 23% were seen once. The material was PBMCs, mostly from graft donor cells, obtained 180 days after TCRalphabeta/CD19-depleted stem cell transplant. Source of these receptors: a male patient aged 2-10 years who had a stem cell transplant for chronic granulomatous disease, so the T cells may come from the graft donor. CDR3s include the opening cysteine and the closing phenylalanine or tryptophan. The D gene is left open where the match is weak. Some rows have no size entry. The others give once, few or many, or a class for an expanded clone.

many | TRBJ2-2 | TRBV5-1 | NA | TGCGCCAGCAGCTTGGACTTGACCGGGGAGCTGTTTTTT | CASSLDLTGELFF
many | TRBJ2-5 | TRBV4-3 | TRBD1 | TGCGCCAGCAGCCCGGGACAGGGGAGGGGGACCCAGTACTTC | CASSPGQGRGTQYF
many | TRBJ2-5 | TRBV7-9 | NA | TGTGCCAGCAGCGGAGTAAGGCGGGGAGCTTACCAAGAGACCCAGTACTTC | CASSGVRRGAYQETQYF
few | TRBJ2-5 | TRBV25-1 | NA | TGTGCCAGCAGTCTTTATTTTAGGGAGACCCAGTACTTC | CASSLYFRETQYF
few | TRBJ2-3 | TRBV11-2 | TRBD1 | TGTGCCAGCAGTACGAGGCGACAGGGGGGCACAGATACGCAGTATTTT | CASSTRRQGGTDTQYF
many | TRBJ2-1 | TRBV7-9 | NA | TGTGCCAGCAGCACACTAGGAGTTCATGTCGATGAGCAGTTCTTC | CASSTLGVHVDEQFF
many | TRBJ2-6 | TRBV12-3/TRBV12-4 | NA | TGTGCCAGCAGCATTGGACTCCCCTTCTTCTCTGGGGCCAACGTCCTGACTTTC | CASSIGLPFFSGANVLTF
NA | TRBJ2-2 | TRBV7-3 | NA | TGTGCCAGCAGCTTACAGAGTTCGAACACCGGGGAGCTGTTTTTT | CASSLQSSNTGELFF
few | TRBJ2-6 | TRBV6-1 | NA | TGTGCCAGCAGTCCACAAGGGAGCTCTGGGGCCAACGTCCTGACTTTC | CASSPQGSSGANVLTF
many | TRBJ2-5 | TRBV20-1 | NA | TGCAGTGCTAGGTCGTCCCTAGAGGTGACCCAGTACTTC | CSARSSLEVTQYF
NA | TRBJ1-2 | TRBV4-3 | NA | TGCGCCAGCAGCCAAGAGAGTGGGGCGCTTAACTATGGCTACACCTTC | CASSQESGALNYGYTF
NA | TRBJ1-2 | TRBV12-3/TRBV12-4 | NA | TGTGCCAGCAGTCCCCTGTCGAGTCGGTACTATGGCTACACCTTC | CASSPLSSRYYGYTF
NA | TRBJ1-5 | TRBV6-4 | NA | TGTGCCAGCAGTGTCAGGGAAAATCAGCCCCAGCATTTT | CASSVRENQPQHF
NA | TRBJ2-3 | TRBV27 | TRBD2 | TGTGCCAGCAGTTCCCGGCTAGCGGGGGCTAGCACAGATACGCAGTATTTT | CASSSRLAGASTDTQYF
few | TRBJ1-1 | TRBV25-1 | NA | TGTGCCAGCAAAGGTGGGCGGTTTCGTACTGAAGCTTTCTTT | CASKGGRFRTEAFF
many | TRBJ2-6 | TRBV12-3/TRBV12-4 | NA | TGTGCCAGCAGTTTAGGGTTATCTGGGGCCAACGTCCTGACTTTC | CASSLGLSGANVLTF
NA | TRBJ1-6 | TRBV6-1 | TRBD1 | TGTGCCAGCAGCCCTACAGGGGCGGCGCCCCTCCACTTT | CASSPTGAAPLHF
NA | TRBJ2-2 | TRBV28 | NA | TGTGCCAGCAGTTTACTCGGTGCGAACACCGGGGAGCTGTTTTTT | CASSLLGANTGELFF
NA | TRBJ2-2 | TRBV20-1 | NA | TGCAGTGCCGGGCGGGTGACAGGCGGGAAATTCCCCGGGGAGCTGTTTTTT | CSAGRVTGGKFPGELFF